Listed below are T cell receptor beta chains from one sample, sequenced in a study of OX40 agonist ivuxolimab in advanced cancers. Libraries were prepared by immunoSEQ multiplex PCR; TCRdb keeps only in-frame clonotypes and omits some of them. This table holds 25,000 to 35,000 clones, 90% to 95% found once. The input for sequencing was CD4+ or CD8+ T cells sorted from blood, taken in a trial of the OX40 agonist ivuxolimab. The receptor source for this set is an adult with an advanced solid tumor such as melanoma, head and neck, liver or kidney cancer. Each CDR3 is given with its conserved first and last residue. The order of the fields is D gene, J gene, V gene, clone size, CDR3 DNA, CDR3 protein. A D gene is named only where the DNA matches it firmly. Where a row states a size, it is once, few, many or the class of an expanded clone; other rows omit it.

>-|TRBJ2-7|TRBV27|-
TGTGCCAGCAGTTTCGTGGTTCTGGGAAATAGTGTCTACGAGCAGTACTTC
CASSFVVLGNSVYEQYF
>-|TRBJ1-6|TRBV11-2|-
TGTGCCAGCAGCTTAGATGACACCTATTCACCCCTCCACTTT
CASSLDDTYSPLHF
>-|TRBJ2-7|TRBV19|once
TGTGCCAGTAGTATGGGGAGGATACGACTTTACGAGCAGTACTTC
CASSMGRIRLYEQYF
>-|TRBJ1-2|TRBV28|-
TGTGCCAGCAGTTTAACCCAGTCATATGGCTACACCTTC
CASSLTQSYGYTF
>-|TRBJ2-3|TRBV9|-
TGTGCCAGCAGCGTAGATTCAGGCGGCGGCACAGATACGCAGTATTTT
CASSVDSGGGTDTQYF
>TRBD1|TRBJ2-7|TRBV29-1|-
TGCAGCGTGGTCCGAACAGGGGCTAGCTACGAGCAGTACTTC
CSVVRTGASYEQYF
>TRBD2|TRBJ2-1|TRBV7-9|-
TGTGCCAGCAGCCCGGGACTAGCGGAGACGTACAATGAGCAGTTCTTC
CASSPGLAETYNEQFF
>-|TRBJ2-3|TRBV19|-
TGTGCCAGTAGTTCGACAGGAAGTGGAGCAGATACGCAGTATTTT
CASSSTGSGADTQYF
>TRBD1|TRBJ1-2|TRBV12-5|-
TGTGCTAGTGGTTTGCACCCGGACAGGATTAACTATGGCTACACCTTC
CASGLHPDRINYGYTF
>-|TRBJ2-1|TRBV7-9|-
TGTGCCAGCAGCTCTCCTCCCTACTACAATGAGCAGTTCTTC
CASSSPPYYNEQFF
>-|TRBJ2-2|TRBV18|once
TGTGCCAGCTCACCAAACACCGGGGAGCTGTTTTTT
CASSPNTGELFF
>-|TRBJ2-6|TRBV6-6|-
TGTGCCAGCAGTTACGCGGGGTCTGGGGCCAACGTCCTGACTTTC
CASSYAGSGANVLTF
>TRBD1|TRBJ2-7|TRBV7-2|-
TGTGCCAGCAGCCGGACAGGGGATTACGAGCAGTACTTC
CASSRTGDYEQYF
>-|TRBJ2-1|TRBV7-9|-
TGTGCCAGCAGCCCTTACCCTCGTAGGACCTACAATGAGCAGTTCTTC
CASSPYPRRTYNEQFF
>-|TRBJ2-3|TRBV29-1|-
TGCAGCGTTGATGCCCGGGTAACTAGCACAGATACGCAGTATTTT
CSVDARVTSTDTQYF
>TRBD1|TRBJ1-4|TRBV4-1|-
TGCGCCAGCAGCCAAGGACAGGGGAGCGAAAAACTGTTTTTT
CASSQGQGSEKLFF
>-|TRBJ1-2|TRBV7-9|once
TGTGCCAGCAGCTTACGGGACTATGGCTACACCTTC
CASSLRDYGYTF
>TRBD1|TRBJ1-6|TRBV7-2|-
TGTGCCAGCAGCTTCATGGGGGACAGGTCCTATAATTCACCCCTCCACTTT
CASSFMGDRSYNSPLHF
>TRBD1|TRBJ1-1|TRBV19|-
TGTGCCAGTAGTACTGGTACAGGGGTCATGAACACTGAAGCTTTCTTT
CASSTGTGVMNTEAFF
>-|TRBJ1-1|TRBV29-1|-
TGCAGCGTTGTGTCTGGGCTTGAAGCTTTCTTT
CSVVSGLEAFF
>-|TRBJ1-1|TRBV11-2|-
TGTGCCAGCAGCCTCGAACCGACGGTGAACACTGAAGCTTTCTTT
CASSLEPTVNTEAFF
>-|TRBJ2-3|TRBV4-3|-
TGCGCCAGCAGCCAAGGGGCCGATACGCAGTATTTT
CASSQGADTQYF
>-|TRBJ2-3|TRBV5-4|-
TGTGCCACCAGCGGTGTGACGGGCTCAGATACGCAGTATTTT
CATSGVTGSDTQYF
>TRBD1|TRBJ1-6|TRBV30|-
TGTGCCTGGAGTGCCCTCTCGACAGGGGGCAAATCACCCCTCCACTTT
CAWSALSTGGKSPLHF
>-|TRBJ2-5|TRBV18|-
TGTGCCAGCTCACCACCCGGCAGGCTCACCTTGGCTCAAGAGACCCAGTACTTC
CASSPPGRLTLAQETQYF
>-|TRBJ2-2|TRBV7-6|-
TGTGCCAGCAGCTTGATAGGGCAAAACCCCTTGGCCGGGGAGCTGTTTTTT
CASSLIGQNPLAGELFF
>-|TRBJ2-1|TRBV7-9|-
TGTGCCAGCATGCAGGGGGGGTCCTACAATGAGCAGTTCTTC
CASMQGGSYNEQFF
>-|TRBJ2-7|TRBV4-1|-
TGCGCCAGCAGCCAAGATAGGTACGAGCAGTACTTC
CASSQDRYEQYF
>TRBD1|TRBJ2-1|TRBV28|-
TGTGCCAGCAGTCGACTGACAGGGGCCGCCTACAATGAGCAGTTCTTC
CASSRLTGAAYNEQFF
>TRBD1|TRBJ2-1|TRBV13|few
TGTGCCAGCAGCCCCGGGACAGGCATCAATGAGCAGTTCTTC
CASSPGTGINEQFF